This TCR beta chain was identified in a study of PD-L1 blockade in urothelial cancer. As for the study in general: Each participant's history included 0 to 3 prior chemotherapy regimens. Specimens of blood held a median count of roughly 140,000 T cells.

Every PCR got spiked synthetic TCR analog templates. Generated by immunoSEQ multiplex PCR, the TCRdb table keeps only in-frame clones and is missing some. Of approximately 50,000 clones detected, around 89% appear once; the ten largest clones hold 2.4%. In germline, CDR1 is SGHVS, CDR2 FNYEAQ. The CDR3 covers 15 residues. V was trimmed by 5 bases and J by 2 bases, leaving 15 bases between them. Time point here: peripheral blood 6 weeks after treatment start. Every patient provided from 1 to 8 samples, collected pretreatment and on-treatment. This receptor was identified in a man aged 55 to 69 with urothelial cancer. This chain joins TRBV7-6 and TRBJ2-5; no firm D call. The sequencing used PBMCs, collected around atezolizumab (anti-PD-L1) treatment. In nucleotides, the CDR3 is TGTGCCAGCAGCCCCATATTGGAGCGACAAGAGACCCAGTACTTC. Amino acid sequence: CASSPILERQETQYF.